This T cell receptor (beta chain) was identified during a study of CD8+CD57+ T cells in acquired aplastic anemia. Study details: DNA per sorted CD4+ or CD8+ sample ranged about 0.2 to 30 ug, averaging roughly 3.5 ug. On average, healthy donors gave approximately 10 million reads for CD4+ cells.

The study profiled TCR beta VDJ and CDR3 using genomic DNA as template. Using its own MiXCR run on the reads, TCRdb lists one record per CDR3 protein. The sample shows roughly 190,000 distinct CDR3 sequences, approximately 52% of them seen only once. The V end was cut by 5 bases, the J end by 9 bases, with 13 bases between. The CDR3 contains 12 residues. Germline values: CDR1 LNHDA, CDR2 SQIVND (reference sequence). The clonotype was recovered from a human donor in good health, serving as a control. The chain is built from TRBV19 and TRBJ1-1; no reliable D call. Specimen: sorted CD4+, CD8+, or CD8+CD57+ T cells (not recorded which) from PBMCs. The CDR3 protein is CASSAGGEKAFF. Here the CDR3 DNA reads TGTGCCAGTAGTGCAGGCGGGGAGAAAGCTTTCTTT.